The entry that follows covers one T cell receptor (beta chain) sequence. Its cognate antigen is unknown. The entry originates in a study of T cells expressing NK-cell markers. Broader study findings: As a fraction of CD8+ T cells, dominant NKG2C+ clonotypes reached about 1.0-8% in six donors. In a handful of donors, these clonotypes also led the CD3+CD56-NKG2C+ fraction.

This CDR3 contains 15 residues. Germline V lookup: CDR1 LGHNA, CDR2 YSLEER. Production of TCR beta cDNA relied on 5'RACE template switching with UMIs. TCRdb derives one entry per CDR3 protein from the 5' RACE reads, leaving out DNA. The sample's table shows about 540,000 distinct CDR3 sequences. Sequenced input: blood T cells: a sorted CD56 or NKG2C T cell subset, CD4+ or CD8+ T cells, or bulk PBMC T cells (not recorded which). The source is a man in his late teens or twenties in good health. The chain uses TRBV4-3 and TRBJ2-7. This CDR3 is CASSQADSTSYEQYF.